The clone carrying this T cell receptor beta chain was seen repeatedly, ten times or more. Its cognate antigen is unknown. A single record per CDR3 protein comes from TCRdb applying MiXCR to the 5' RACE reads. The table shows approximately 25,000 distinct CDR3 sequences, with roughly 2.4% occurring only once. The data were taken from a study of CD8 T cells in ankylosing spondylitis. Study-wide results and caveats: What seemed typical of ankylosing spondylitis blood was a TCR beta motif built from 7 or 8 highly homologous variants. Before this, some motif variants had been reported in reactive arthritis synovial fluid and blood. Clones tied to disease were said to be significantly enriched in matched ankylosing spondylitis synovial fluid. The authors found the disease-linked clones to be CD8+ and relatively rare in peripheral blood.

Per the germline V gene, CDR1 is SGDLS and CDR2 is YYNGEE. V was shortened by 0 bases and J by 2 bases, with 9 bases between the two germline ends. There are 14 residues in the CDR3. The receptor's source is a female donor with ankylosing spondylitis or in good health (not recorded which). The specimen sequenced was blood, either unsorted or a sorted T cell fraction (not recorded which). The J gene is TRBJ2-7, the V gene TRBV9; tentatively, D is TRBD2 (5 bases). CDR3 region: CASSVELVPYEQYF. CDR3 nucleotide sequence: TGTGCCAGCAGCGTAGAACTAGTCCCCTACGAGCAGTACTTC.